Listed below are T cell receptor beta chains from one sample, sequenced in a study of blood T cell repertoires in COVID-19. Repertoires were generated with immunoSEQ multiplex PCR, while TCRdb's copy carries only in-frame clones and drops some. The table has around 140,000 clones, more than 85% seen once; the top ten hold less than 20%. Sequencing was performed on peripheral blood. These receptors all come from a man in his forties or fifties with active or convalescent COVID-19. Both conserved end residues are part of each CDR3. The order of the fields is J gene, CDR3 length, V gene, CDR3 protein.

J: TRBJ1-1
length: 15
V: TRBV2
CDR3: CASSLSTGMNTEAFF

J: TRBJ1-2
length: 16
V: TRBV2
CDR3: CASSEDFWDRVHGYTF

J: TRBJ2-3
length: 15
V: TRBV5-1
CDR3: CASRGTSGSSDTQYF

J: TRBJ1-5
length: 15
V: TRBV10-3
CDR3: CAISQTGYSNQPQHF

J: TRBJ2-3
length: 15
V: TRBV9
CDR3: CASSVGTGLTDTQYF

J: TRBJ1-4
length: 11
V: TRBV6-5
CDR3: CASAVNEKLFF

J: TRBJ2-3
length: 16
V: TRBV24-1
CDR3: CATSDLGTGGADTQYF

J: TRBJ2-1
length: 15
V: TRBV19
CDR3: CASLPYSGSGNEQFF

J: TRBJ1-2
length: 12
V: TRBV29-1
CDR3: CSVEAGAYGYTF

J: TRBJ1-1
length: 15
V: TRBV5-4
CDR3: CASSLVVQGNTEAFF

J: TRBJ2-3
length: 16
V: TRBV19
CDR3: CASSPTGSAGTDTQYF

J: TRBJ2-3
length: 14
V: TRBV25-1
CDR3: CASIPGQASDTQYF

J: TRBJ2-7
length: 18
V: TRBV4-1
CDR3: CASSQGGLAGGPYYEQYF